These 9 T cell receptor beta chains originate from one sample sequenced in a study of blood T cell repertoires in COVID-19. Assay used: immunoSEQ multiplex PCR; TCRdb lists only in-frame clones, some missing. The sample yields hundreds of thousands of clones, around 90% seen once. Sequenced input: peripheral blood. The origin of the receptors is a man between 18 and 35 years old with COVID-19, enrolled during active disease.

This chain uses TRBV21-1 with TRBJ2-2; the D call of TRBD2 is as the table states it, not checked on the DNA. TRBV21-1 represents a pseudogene. The CDR3 is 18 residues long. The CDR3 region has the DNA TGTGCCAGCAGCAAAGCACGGGAGGAAAGAAGAGACACCGGGGAGCTGTTTTTT. Translating it yields CASSKAREERRDTGELFF.

This clone was counted a single time. The chain employs TRBV19 and TRBJ1-1, with TRBD1 identical over 7 bases. CDR3 length: 14 residues. Looked up from germline, CDR1 is LNHDA and CDR2 is SQIVND (reference sequence). J gave up 5 bases and V 5 bases, and 8 bases lay outside the gene matches. The CDR3 coding sequence is TGTGCCAGTAGTTGGGACAGCCGGGGGACTGAAGCTTTCTTT. Its translation is CASSWDSRGTEAFF.

This chain joins TRBV27 and TRBJ2-7, with 8 bases fitting TRBD2. Germline V CDR1 and CDR2: MNHEY, SMNVEV (reference sequence). V trimming: 4 bases; J trimming: 5 bases; junction bases outside the gene matches: 13. This CDR3 has 16 residues. CDR3 sequence reads: CASSSPKLAGRDEQYF. CDR3 in DNA: TGTGCCAGCAGTTCACCCAAATTAGCGGGACGCGACGAGCAGTACTTC.

This chain uses TRBV13 with TRBJ2-5, with D uncertain. Trimming removed 4 bases at V and 4 bases at J, with 7 bases between. CDR3 length: 12 residues. The germline CDR1 and CDR2 sequences are PRHDT and FYEKMQ (reference sequence). The CDR3 DNA reads TGTGCCAGCAGCTCCGTCAGAGAGACCCAGTACTTC. As protein: CASSSVRETQYF.

This chain links TRBV30 with TRBJ1-5; TRBD1 agrees at 7 bases. This CDR3 spans 13 amino acids. Germline-derived CDR1 and CDR2 are GTSNPN and SVGIG (reference sequence). J gave up 4 bases and V 4 bases, and 4 bases lay outside the gene matches. The DNA of the CDR3 is TGTGCCTGGACGGGACAGAGAAATCAGCCCCAGCATTTT. Its translation: CAWTGQRNQPQHF.

The CDR3 sequence: CASSQSKNSVTGSFYEQYF. In DNA, the CDR3 is TGCGCCAGCAGTCAATCGAAAAATTCCGTGACAGGTAGTTTCTACGAGCAGTACTTC. The chain joins TRBV23-1 to TRBJ2-7; D possibly corresponds to TRBD1 (6 bases). TRBV23-1 has ORF status, its function being uncertain. V was pared by 0 bases and J by 3 bases, with 24 bases between. The CDR3 totals 19 residues.

The rearrangement joins TRBV7-2 to TRBJ2-3; TRBD2 might be the D (6 bases). Per the germline V gene, CDR1 is SGHTA and CDR2 is FQGNSA. CDR3 length: 16 residues. Trimming took off 0 bases at V and 4 bases at J, with 14 bases between the two ends. CDR3 protein: CASSLAFGGGSDTQYF. The DNA of the CDR3 is TGTGCCAGCAGCTTAGCGTTCGGGGGAGGCTCAGATACGCAGTATTTT.

The genes are TRBV19 and TRBJ2-7; 7 bases align to TRBD2. This CDR3 has 12 amino acids. Germline V CDR1 and CDR2: LNHDA, SQIVND (reference sequence). The V gene end was trimmed by 10 bases and the J gene end by 7 bases; junction bases not matched to a gene: 10. DNA of the CDR3: TGTGCCACCCTCAAACTCGGGGGGGAGCAGTACTTC. Residues: CATLKLGGEQYF. Full variable domain (rest looked up from reference TRBV19 and TRBJ2-7): DGGITQSPKYLFRKEGQNVTLSCEQNLNHDAMYWYRQDPGQGLRLIYYSQIVNDFQKGDIAEGYSVSREKKESFPLTVTSAQKNPTAFYLCATLKLGGEQYFGPGTRLTVT.

The chain has TRBV5-5 and TRBJ2-7, with TRBD1 matching 7 bases. J lost 1 base, V lost 4 bases, and 11 bases had no gene match. CDR1 is SGHKS, CDR2 YYEKEE, per germline (reference sequence). The CDR3 is made up of 16 amino acids. The chain's CDR3 is CASSPTVRDRSYEQYF. CDR3 DNA: TGTGCCAGCAGCCCAACTGTCCGGGACAGATCCTACGAGCAGTACTTC.